These T cell receptor beta chains were read from a single sample in a study of neurological immune-mediated disorders. TCRdb reanalysed the 5' RACE reads using MiXCR and keeps one entry per CDR3 protein. The data contain over 55,000 distinct CDR3 sequences, less than 10% of them singletons. Sequenced input: PBMCs. The receptor set was obtained from a man aged 25-45 years in good health. CDR3s include the opening cysteine and the closing phenylalanine or tryptophan. Each record gives: clone size, V gene, D gene, J gene, CDR3 protein, CDR3 DNA. D genes are given only for firm matches. The size of a clone is reported for some rows only, either as once, few or many, or as a class for expanded clones.

>many|TRBV14|TRBD1|TRBJ2-1
CASSQDRKTGGLREQFF
TGTGCCAGCAGCCAAGATCGTAAGACAGGGGGTTTGAGGGAGCAGTTCTTC
>many|TRBV20-1|TRBD1|TRBJ1-1
CSARDTWTGMNTEAFF
TGCAGTGCTAGAGATACGTGGACAGGCATGAACACTGAAGCTTTCTTT
>few|TRBV12-3/TRBV12-4|NA|TRBJ2-7
CASSFYTDEQYF
TGTGCCAGCAGTTTTTATACAGACGAGCAGTACTTC
>many|TRBV4-1|TRBD1|TRBJ1-5
CASSQQGVVNQPQHF
TGCGCCAGCAGCCAACAGGGGGTAGTCAATCAGCCCCAGCATTTT
>NA|TRBV4-1|NA|TRBJ2-1
CASIQESQPYNEQFF
TGCGCCAGCATCCAAGAAAGTCAGCCCTACAATGAGCAGTTCTTC
>many|TRBV25-1|TRBD1|TRBJ2-7
CASSEYSVRTGNYEQYF
TGTGCCAGCAGTGAATATAGTGTCAGGACAGGGAACTACGAGCAGTACTTC
>many|TRBV12-3/TRBV12-4|NA|TRBJ1-5
CASSPGADSNQPQHF
TGTGCCAGCAGCCCCGGTGCAGATAGCAATCAGCCCCAGCATTTT
>many|TRBV12-3/TRBV12-4|NA|TRBJ1-1
CASSSGHLFEAFF
TGTGCCAGCAGTTCGGGACACCTATTTGAAGCTTTCTTT
>many|TRBV7-7|TRBD1|TRBJ2-1
CASSLGGQGYNEQFF
TGTGCCAGCAGCTTAGGGGGACAGGGCTACAATGAGCAGTTCTTC
>many|TRBV29-1|NA|TRBJ1-1
CSVTGLGSTEAFF
TGCAGCGTCACGGGGTTAGGGAGCACTGAAGCTTTCTTT
>many|TRBV20-1|NA|TRBJ2-3
CSARRPTTDTQYF
TGCAGTGCTAGACGTCCTACCACAGATACGCAGTATTTT
>many|TRBV27|NA|TRBJ2-7
CASSLGLNYEQYF
TGTGCCAGCAGTTTGGGGCTGAACTACGAGCAGTACTTC
>NA|TRBV29-1|NA|TRBJ2-7
CSVEDYGEQYF
TGCAGCGTTGAAGATTATGGCGAGCAGTACTTC
>many|TRBV12-3/TRBV12-4|NA|TRBJ2-7
CASSTAGGQYF
TGTGCCAGCAGTACGGCGGGTGGGCAGTACTTC
>many|TRBV7-2|NA|TRBJ2-6
CASSLGSGANVLTF
TGTGCCAGCAGCTTGGGCTCTGGGGCCAACGTCCTGACTTTC
>many|TRBV10-2|NA|TRBJ2-3
CASSVPSTDTQYF
TGCGCCAGCAGTGTACCGAGCACAGATACGCAGTATTTT
>many|TRBV27|NA|TRBJ2-7
CASSLAGTSSYEQYF
TGTGCCAGCAGTTTAGCGGGAACGAGCTCCTACGAGCAGTACTTC
>many|TRBV28|TRBD1|TRBJ1-2
CASSSGTGATPPYGYTF
TGTGCCAGCAGCTCCGGGACAGGGGCTACTCCTCCTTATGGCTACACCTTC
>many|TRBV6-6|NA|TRBJ1-1
CASSPSGRATTEAFF
TGTGCCAGCAGTCCCTCCGGCAGAGCCACCACTGAAGCTTTCTTT
>many|TRBV12-3/TRBV12-4|TRBD1|TRBJ2-7
CASRTSTGSSYEQYF
TGTGCCAGCAGAACCTCGACAGGGAGCTCCTACGAGCAGTACTTC
>few|TRBV5-5|NA|TRBJ2-5
CASSLIPRAPETQYF
TGTGCCAGCAGCTTGATCCCCAGGGCGCCAGAGACCCAGTACTTC
>many|TRBV7-9|TRBD1|TRBJ2-7
CASSRGLGQGDYEQYF
TGTGCCAGCAGCCGGGGATTAGGACAGGGAGACTACGAGCAGTACTTC
>many|TRBV5-6|NA|TRBJ2-3
CASSWGPGADTQYF
TGTGCCAGCAGCTGGGGTCCGGGAGCAGATACGCAGTATTTT
>many|TRBV6-6|TRBD2|TRBJ2-1
CASSLADNEQFF
TGTGCCAGCAGTCTAGCGGACAATGAGCAGTTCTTC
>many|TRBV5-1|TRBD1|TRBJ1-4
CASSPGGGGTNEKLFF
TGCGCCAGCAGCCCCGGCGGAGGGGGCACTAATGAAAAACTGTTTTTT
>many|TRBV7-9|NA|TRBJ2-7
CASSFSAPYEQYF
TGTGCCAGCAGCTTTAGTGCCCCTTACGAGCAGTACTTC
>many|TRBV20-1|NA|TRBJ2-5
CSAPRGRAGETQYF
TGCAGTGCGCCCCGCGGACGGGCGGGTGAGACCCAGTACTTC
>many|TRBV7-2|TRBD1|TRBJ1-1
CASSLVGGTVTEAFF
TGTGCCAGCAGCTTAGTTGGGGGGACAGTGACTGAAGCTTTCTTT
>few|TRBV3-1|NA|TRBJ2-7
CASSQAYKQGGISYEQYF
TGTGCCAGCAGCCAAGCTTACAAACAGGGGGGGATCTCCTACGAGCAGTACTTC
>few|TRBV7-3|TRBD2|TRBJ2-1
CASSSRLADYNEQFF
TGTGCCAGCAGCTCCAGACTAGCAGATTACAATGAGCAGTTCTTC
>many|TRBV7-9|NA|TRBJ2-7
CASSTQVYEQYF
TGTGCCAGCAGCACACAGGTTTACGAGCAGTACTTC
>many|TRBV7-2|NA|TRBJ2-3
CASSFGAQNQPQYF
TGTGCCAGCAGCTTTGGGGCTCAAAATCAGCCCCAGTATTTT
>many|TRBV29-1|TRBD1|TRBJ2-7
CSVLRGQGAGEQYF
TGCAGCGTGCTCAGAGGACAGGGGGCTGGCGAGCAGTACTTC
>many|TRBV5-1|TRBD1|TRBJ2-7
CASSPLRGQGSYEQYF
TGCGCCAGCAGCCCCCTCCGAGGACAGGGGTCCTACGAGCAGTACTTC
>NA|TRBV7-3|NA|TRBJ1-5
CASSLMGGGGQPQHF
TGTGCCAGCAGCTTAATGGGGGGCGGGGGTCAGCCCCAGCATTTT
>many|TRBV20-1|NA|TRBJ1-5
CSARSGGQPQHF
TGCAGTGCGAGGAGTGGGGGACAGCCCCAGCATTTT
>once|TRBV29-1|NA|TRBJ2-7
CSVEVPGYSHEQYF
TGCAGCGTTGAAGTGCCGGGATACTCCCACGAACAGTACTTC
>NA|TRBV12-3/TRBV12-4|NA|TRBJ1-1
CASSFWGGRRDTYAFF
TGTGCCAGCAGTTTTTGGGGGGGCCGGAGGGACACTTACGCTTTCTTT
>many|TRBV7-2|TRBD1|TRBJ2-4
CASSLAGQGNIQYF
TGTGCCAGCAGCTTAGCGGGACAGGGGAACATTCAGTACTTC
>many|TRBV5-1|NA|TRBJ1-1
CASKRGVATEAFF
TGCGCCAGCAAACGGGGAGTGGCCACTGAAGCTTTCTTT
>many|TRBV2|TRBD1|TRBJ2-1
CASSVDRVEQFF
TGTGCCAGCAGTGTGGACAGGGTTGAGCAGTTCTTC
>many|TRBV11-2|NA|TRBJ2-1
CASSGDGFYQPYNEQFF
TGTGCCAGCAGCGGCGACGGGTTCTACCAACCCTACAATGAGCAGTTCTTC
>many|TRBV7-9|NA|TRBJ2-2
CASSLGANTGELFF
TGTGCCAGCAGCTTAGGAGCGAACACCGGGGAGCTGTTTTTT
>many|TRBV5-1|NA|TRBJ1-1
CASSERLTGNTEAFF
TGCGCCAGCAGCGAACGGCTGACAGGGAACACTGAAGCTTTCTTT
>many|TRBV10-3|NA|TRBJ2-2
CAISESPRTVWAGELFF
TGTGCCATCAGTGAGTCGCCCCGGACGGTATGGGCCGGGGAGCTGTTTTTT
>many|TRBV29-1|NA|TRBJ2-7
CSVGGAYEQYF
TGCAGCGTTGGGGGTGCCTACGAGCAGTACTTC
>many|TRBV7-2|NA|TRBJ2-1
CASINAVGLGYEQFF
TGTGCCAGCATAAACGCAGTGGGCTTGGGGTACGAGCAGTTCTTC
>many|TRBV4-2|TRBD2|TRBJ2-1
CASSLILAGGVPSYNEQFF
TGTGCCAGCAGCCTGATACTAGCGGGAGGGGTACCCTCCTACAATGAGCAGTTCTTC
>many|TRBV20-1|NA|TRBJ2-4
CSAPKGGGDKNIQYF
TGCAGTGCCCCGAAGGGGGGGGGGGATAAAAACATTCAGTACTTC
>many|TRBV7-9|NA|TRBJ2-1
CASSLAGGLVVSYNEQFF
TGTGCCAGCAGCTTAGCGGGGGGACTGGTGGTCTCCTACAATGAGCAGTTCTTC
>medium-sized|TRBV28|TRBD2|TRBJ2-2
CASSSGTSGRVDTGELFF
TGTGCCAGCAGTTCCGGGACTAGCGGGAGGGTAGACACCGGGGAGCTGTTTTTT
>many|TRBV7-8|NA|TRBJ1-1
CASSPGGLNTEAFF
TGTGCCAGCAGCCCAGGAGGGTTGAACACTGAAGCTTTCTTT
>NA|TRBV5-1|NA|TRBJ1-2
CASSLDTAGGYTF
TGCGCCAGCAGCCTGGACACGGCGGGGGGCTACACCTTC
>many|TRBV7-2|NA|TRBJ2-3
CASSLISVITDTQYF
TGTGCCAGCAGCCTAATATCCGTGATCACAGATACGCAGTATTTT
>many|TRBV12-3/TRBV12-4|NA|TRBJ1-1
CASKGGIAEAFF
TGTGCCAGCAAAGGGGGGATCGCTGAAGCTTTCTTT